What follows is one TCR beta chain and its context. Antigen: not known. Oncomine TCR Beta short-read sequencing was applied to DNA from cultured CD4+ T cells. TCRdb reprocessed the PCR reads with MiXCR, giving one entry per CDR3 protein. The sample gives around 21,000 distinct CDR3 sequences, less than 55% of which show up once; 16% is in the top ten. Regarding treatment: approximately nine-day PBMC culture with coronavirus spike peptide pools or control peptides (ViraFEST assay). T cells were expanded with peptide pools, and expanded clonotypes were identified by TCR sequencing. The positive PCR dates, which preceded the US Alpha, Beta and Delta variants, fell between March and December 2020. These data belong to a study of vaccination and CD4 T cells after COVID-19. Study context: Cultures designated as controls were supplied with a CEFX pool, an HIV-1 Nef pool, or no peptide.

This CDR3 contains 15 residues. V lost 4 bases to trimming and J lost 8 bases, with 18 bases between them. Germline CDR1 reads SNHLY; CDR2 reads FYNNEI. The receptor comes from a human donor who had recovered from COVID-19. The sample taken for sequencing was CD4+ T cells from blood, cultured in vitro. The V and J genes are TRBV2 and TRBJ2-1; tentative D call: TRBD1 (6 bases). CDR3 protein: CASSGPETGPDEQFF. CDR3 in DNA: TGTGCCAGCAGTGGGCCGGAGACAGGCCCGGATGAGCAGTTCTTC.